This T cell receptor beta chain emerged from a study of shared clonotypes between healthy human individuals. The CDR3 contains 16 residues. The germline CDR1 and CDR2 sequences are MNHNS and SASEGT. All of the donors resided in Nashville, Tennessee, and each was a Caucasian adult. Data came from immunoSEQ multiplex PCR; TCRdb stores just in-frame clones and leaves some out. The profile shows just under 350,000 clones, 73% of them singletons. As for this clone: At one of its ends the junction is not consistent with the germline gene, which may arise from a read error.

The chain is built from TRBV6-1 and TRBJ2-7; unclear D gene. Material: memory CD4+ T cells sorted from blood. The subset here: CD45RA-negative fraction. The receptor was derived from a man aged 30 to 39 in good health. CDR3 nucleotides: TGTGCCATCAGTGAGTCACCCTATAGAAACATTTACGAGCAGTACTTC. This sequence encodes CAISESPYRNIYEQYF.